This entry is about one T cell receptor (beta chain). These data come from a study of cytomegalovirus exposure and HLA in healthy donors. The PCR was carried out with 60 Vbeta primers and 13 Jbeta primers. The data were produced by immunoSEQ multiplex PCR, yet TCRdb's version contains in-frame clones alone and is incomplete. The table counts over 100,000 clones; about 1.8% lies in the top ten. In germline, CDR1 is SGHTA, CDR2 FQGNSA. The CDR3 totals 14 residues. The V and J ends lost 0 bases and 4 bases respectively, with 9 bases between them. The clonotype originates from a man between 18 and 29 years old in good health and CMV-seronegative. The V gene is TRBV7-2, the J gene TRBJ1-2; D is perhaps TRBD1 (6 bases). Source material: PBMCs. The CDR3 coding sequence is TGTGCCAGCAGCTTAGCGGACAGCCTCTATGGCTACACCTTC. As protein: CASSLADSLYGYTF.